These 8 T cell receptor beta chains were sequenced from one sample in a study of metastatic and nonmetastatic thyroid tumors. TCRdb reanalyzed the PCR reads via MiXCR. The sample yields about 21,000 clones, roughly an eighth seen once. Patients underwent thyroid surgery, and none had received any treatment before it. Material: blood. Source of these receptors: a female donor with papillary thyroid cancer or a benign thyroid nodule (not recorded which). Some clones in this sample may be carry-over from other donors' samples.

A remark on this clone: A much larger clonotype is one base distant, so this may be a read error. The chain links TRBV6-1 to TRBJ2-2; unclear D gene. The germline V and J ends were trimmed by 3 bases and 9 bases, with 17 bases remaining between them. This CDR3 has 15 amino acids. In germline, CDR1 is MNHNS, CDR2 SASEGT. The CDR3 is CASSEITVTPWELFF. In DNA form, the CDR3 reads TGTGCCAGCAGTGAGATCACAGTGACACCGTGGGAGCTGTTTTTT.

This clone turned up a few times. This chain links TRBV19 with TRBJ1-1; no firm D call. CDR1 and CDR2 (germline): LNHDA, SQIVND (reference sequence). The CDR3 is made up of 11 amino acids. Trimming removed 3 bases from V and 7 bases from J, with 6 bases in between. As DNA, the CDR3 is TGTGCCAGTAGTATGGGAGTTGAAGCTTTCTTT. It specifies CASSMGVEAFF.

This clone was counted ten times or more. The DNA for the CDR3 is TGCGCCAGCAGCTTGGAGCGGGCCCAGTACTTC. The encoded protein is CASSLERAQYF. This chain links TRBV5-1 with TRBJ2-5; tentatively, D is TRBD2 (6 bases). The V and J ends lost 0 bases and 9 bases respectively, with 6 bases between them. CDR1 and CDR2 from the germline V gene are SGHRS and YFSETQ. There are 11 residues in the CDR3.

This clone is labeled as medium-sized. The V call is TRBV12-3 or TRBV12-4, the J call TRBJ1-2; the D is unclear. This CDR3 is 14 amino acids long. V was shortened by 4 bases and J by 2 bases, with 11 bases between the two germline ends. CDR3 DNA sequence: TGTGCCAGCAGTTCGTGGACGGCGAACTATGGCTACACCTTC. This sequence encodes CASSSWTANYGYTF.

This clone is termed medium-sized. The V call is TRBV28, the J call TRBJ2-7; tentative D call: TRBD1 (6 bases). V lost 3 bases and J 6 bases, leaving 15 bases between the germline ends. In germline, CDR1 is MDHEN, CDR2 SYDVKM. The CDR3 has 14 amino acids. CDR3: CASSFGQGNSEQYF. The CDR3 DNA sequence: TGTGCCAGCAGTTTCGGCCAGGGGAACAGCGAGCAGTACTTC.

This clone was seen many times. The final CDR3 position lacks the conserved phenylalanine or tryptophan, pointing to a likely read error. The rearrangement uses TRBV7-9 and TRBJ1-1; 7 bases match TRBD1. Trimming at V came to 3 bases and at J to 2 bases, leaving 3 bases not matched to a gene. The CDR3 sequence is 14 residues long. Germline CDR1 and CDR2: SEHNR and FQNEAQ (reference sequence). CDR3 residues: CASSLTGPNTEAFL. DNA of the CDR3: TGTGCCAGCAGCTTGACAGGGCCCAACACTGAAGCTTTCCTT.

This clone showed up just a few times. This may be a read error: a much more frequent sequence differs by one nucleotide. The chain couples TRBV6-1 to TRBJ1-1; D not certain. With 6 bases removed from V and 9 bases from J, the gap between germline ends came to 17 bases. Germline values: CDR1 MNHNS, CDR2 SASEGT. This CDR3 region has 13 residues. CDR3 sequence: CASRTWGGVQAFF. The CDR3 nucleotides read TGTGCCAGCAGGACATGGGGAGGCGTTCAAGCTTTCTTT.

Ten or more counts support this clone. The rearrangement links TRBV7-9 to TRBJ1-5; D ambiguous. Between the trimmed V and J ends, which lost 2 bases and 9 bases, there was a span of 11 bases. The CDR3 length is 13 residues. Germline-derived CDR1 and CDR2 are SEHNR and FQNEAQ (reference sequence). CDR3 sequence: CASSLNGERPQHF. The CDR3 region has the DNA TGTGCCAGCAGCTTAAACGGTGAGCGGCCCCAGCATTTT.